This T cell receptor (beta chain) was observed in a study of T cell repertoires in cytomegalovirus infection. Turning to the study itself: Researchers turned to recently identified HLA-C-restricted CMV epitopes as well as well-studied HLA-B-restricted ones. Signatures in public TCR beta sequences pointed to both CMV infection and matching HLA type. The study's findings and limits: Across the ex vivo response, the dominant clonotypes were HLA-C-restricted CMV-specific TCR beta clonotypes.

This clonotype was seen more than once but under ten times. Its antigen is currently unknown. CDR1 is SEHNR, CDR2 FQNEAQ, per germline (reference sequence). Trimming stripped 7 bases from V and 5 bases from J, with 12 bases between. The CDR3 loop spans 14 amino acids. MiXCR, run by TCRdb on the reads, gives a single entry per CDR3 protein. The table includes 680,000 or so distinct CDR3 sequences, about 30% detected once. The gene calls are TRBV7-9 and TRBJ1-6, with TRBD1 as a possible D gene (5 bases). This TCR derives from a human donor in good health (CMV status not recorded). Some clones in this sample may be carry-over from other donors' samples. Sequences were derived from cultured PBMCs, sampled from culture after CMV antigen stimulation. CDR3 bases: TGTGCCAGCACCCCCGGGGGAAATAATTCACCCCTCCACTTT. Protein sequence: CASTPGGNNSPLHF.